This TCR beta chain was retrieved from a study of T cells in narcolepsy. Study-wide points: In some patient and control memory CD4+ samples, autoreactive clones were absent.

The method was immunoSEQ multiplex PCR; TCRdb's version includes in-frame clones alone and lacks a portion of them. The repertoire consists of about 35,000 clones, with about 90% occurring once and the leading ten covering over 0.65%. In its sample, this clone was seen a few times. What it recognizes is unknown. Germline V gene sequence: CDR1 SGHVS, CDR2 FQNEAQ. V was pared by 8 bases and J by 4 bases, with 14 bases of the junction left unmatched. The CDR3 consists of 16 residues. The TCR originated in a human donor with narcolepsy. Sequenced: CD45RA- memory CD4+ T cells from PBMCs. The V gene is TRBV7-8, the J gene TRBJ2-5; TRBD2 aligns across 9 bases. CDR3 nucleotide sequence: TGTGCCAGCCCCCCTTCTAAGCGGGAGGAGGTAGAGACCCAGTACTTC. The encoded protein is CASPPSKREEVETQYF.